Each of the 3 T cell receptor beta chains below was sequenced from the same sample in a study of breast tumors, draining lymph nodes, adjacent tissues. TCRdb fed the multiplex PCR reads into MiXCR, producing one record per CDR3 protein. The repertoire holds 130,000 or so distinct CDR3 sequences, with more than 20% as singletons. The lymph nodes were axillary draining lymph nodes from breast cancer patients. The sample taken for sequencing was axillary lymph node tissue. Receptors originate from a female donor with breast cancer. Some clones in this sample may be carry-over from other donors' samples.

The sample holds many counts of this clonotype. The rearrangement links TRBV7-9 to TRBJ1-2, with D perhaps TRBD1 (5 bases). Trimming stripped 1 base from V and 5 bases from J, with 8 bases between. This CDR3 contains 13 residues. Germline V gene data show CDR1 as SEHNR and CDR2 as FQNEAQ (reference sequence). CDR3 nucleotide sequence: TGTGCCAGCAGCTTAGAGGGGCGGTATGGCTACACCTTC. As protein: CASSLEGRYGYTF. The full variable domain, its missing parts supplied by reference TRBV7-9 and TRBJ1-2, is DTGVSQNPRHKITKRGQNVTFRCDPISEHNRLYWYRQTLGQGPEFLTYFQNEAQLEKSRLLSDRFSAERPKGSFSTLEIQRTEQGDSAMYLCASSLEGRYGYTFGSGTRLTVV.

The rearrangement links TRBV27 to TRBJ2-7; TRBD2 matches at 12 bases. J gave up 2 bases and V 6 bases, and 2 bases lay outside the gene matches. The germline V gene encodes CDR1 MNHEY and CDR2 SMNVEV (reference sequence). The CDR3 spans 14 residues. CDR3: CASRASGRAYEQYF. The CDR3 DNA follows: TGTGCCAGCAGGGCTAGCGGGAGGGCCTACGAGCAGTACTTC.

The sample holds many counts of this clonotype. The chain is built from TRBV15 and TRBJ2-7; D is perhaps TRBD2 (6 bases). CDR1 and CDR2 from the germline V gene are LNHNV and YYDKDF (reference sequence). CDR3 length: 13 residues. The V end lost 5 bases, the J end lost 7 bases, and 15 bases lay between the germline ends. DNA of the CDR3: TGTGCCACCAGCTTGCGCCAGGGAGGTGAGCAGTACTTC. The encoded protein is CATSLRQGGEQYF. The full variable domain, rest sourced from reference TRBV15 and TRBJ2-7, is DAMVIQNPRYQVTQFGKPVTLSCSQTLNHNVMYWYQQKSSQAPKLLFHYYDKDFNNEADTPDNFQSRRPNTSFCFLDIRSPGLGDTAMYLCATSLRQGGEQYFGPGTRLTVT.